These T cell receptor delta chains were read from a single sample in a study of gamma-delta T cells after stem cell transplantation. TCRdb called clones from the RT-PCR reads again using CATT. The table has about 14,000 delta-chain clones, roughly 32% seen once. What was sequenced was gamma-delta T cells. These receptors were obtained from a human donor. It is not recorded whose cells these are; they may come from a transplant donor. The CDR3 runs from the conserved cysteine through the conserved F or W. The D gene is left open where the match is weak. Expanded clones get a size class; other rows say once, few or many, or leave the size out.

CDR3 length: 13; clone size: few; D gene: .; J gene: TRDJ3; V gene: TRDV2; CDR3 protein: CACDSWDTRQMFF; CDR3 DNA: TGTGCCTGTGACTCCTGGGACACCCGACAGATGTTTTTC
CDR3 length: 14; clone size: few; D gene: .; J gene: TRDJ1; V gene: TRDV1; CDR3 protein: CALGEREHFTRLIF; CDR3 DNA: TGTGCTCTTGGGGAACGGGAGCACTTCACGAGACTCATCTTT
CDR3 length: 22; clone size: .; D gene: .; J gene: TRDJ1; V gene: TRDV1; CDR3 protein: CALGEPGLPEGGGCLHTDKLIF; CDR3 DNA: TGTGCTCTTGGGGAACCAGGCCTCCCCGAAGGTGGGGGCTGCCTGCACACCGATAAACTCATCTTT
CDR3 length: 18; clone size: .; D gene: TRDD3; J gene: TRDJ1; V gene: TRDV1; CDR3 protein: CALGERLGDCQYTDKLIF; CDR3 DNA: TGTGCTCTTGGGGAACGTCTGGGGGATTGCCAGTACACCGATAAACTCATCTTT
CDR3 length: 19; clone size: .; D gene: TRDD3; J gene: TRDJ1; V gene: TRDV3; CDR3 protein: CAFNATSARGGIRTDKLIF; CDR3 DNA: TGTGCCTTTAACGCGACCAGCGCCCGAGGGGGGATACGCACCGATAAACTCATCTTT
CDR3 length: 25; clone size: few; D gene: TRDD3; J gene: TRDJ1; V gene: TRDV1; CDR3 protein: CALGEADKAPLPRWGIRDAPDKLIF; CDR3 DNA: TGTGCTCTTGGGGAGGCCGACAAAGCACCGCTCCCGCGGTGGGGGATACGGGATGCCCCTGATAAACTCATCTTT
CDR3 length: 12; clone size: .; D gene: .; J gene: TRDJ1; V gene: TRDV2; CDR3 protein: CACDTWTGPLIF; CDR3 DNA: TGTGCCTGTGACACCTGGACGGGACCTCTCATCTTT
CDR3 length: 16; clone size: few; D gene: .; J gene: TRDJ1; V gene: TRDV1; CDR3 protein: CALGERWIGAQDKLIF; CDR3 DNA: TGTGCTCTTGGGGAACGGTGGATTGGGGCCCAAGATAAACTCATCTTT
CDR3 length: 19; clone size: .; D gene: TRDD3; J gene: TRDJ1; V gene: TRDV1; CDR3 protein: CALGEPFGGCALGEKGLIF; CDR3 DNA: TGTGCTCTTGGGGAACCCTTTGGGGGCTGCGCACTGGGGGAAAAGGGTCTCATCTTT
CDR3 length: 15; clone size: .; D gene: .; J gene: TRDJ1; V gene: TRDV2; CDR3 protein: CAFSRILLQEGTFIF; CDR3 DNA: TGTGCCTTTTCGCGGATACTACTGCAAGAAGGGACATTCATCTTT
CDR3 length: 12; clone size: few; D gene: .; J gene: TRDJ1; V gene: TRDV3; CDR3 protein: CAFIRYRDKLIF; CDR3 DNA: TGTGCCTTTATAAGGTACCGTGATAAACTCATCTTT
CDR3 length: 20; clone size: .; D gene: TRDD3; J gene: TRDJ3; V gene: TRDV2; CDR3 protein: CACDKCLNWGITCDTRQMFF; CDR3 DNA: TGTGCCTGTGACAAGTGCCTAAACTGGGGGATCACCTGTGACACCCGACAGATGTTTTTC
CDR3 length: 14; clone size: few; D gene: .; J gene: TRDJ2; V gene: TRAV29/DV5; CDR3 protein: CAASAGDLTAQLFF; CDR3 DNA: TGTGCAGCAAGCGCGGGGGATTTGACAGCACAACTCTTCTTT
CDR3 length: 24; clone size: few; D gene: TRDD3; J gene: TRDJ1; V gene: TRDV1; CDR3 protein: CALGERGSKPAYWGIQCTTDKLIF; CDR3 DNA: TGTGCTCTTGGGGAACGGGGCTCTAAGCCAGCGTACTGGGGGATACAATGTACCACCGATAAACTCATCTTT
CDR3 length: 19; clone size: few; D gene: .; J gene: TRDJ1; V gene: TRDV3; CDR3 protein: CAFRFLPATGVYTTDKLIF; CDR3 DNA: TGTGCCTTTAGGTTCCTACCGGCTACTGGGGTCTATACCACCGATAAACTCATCTTT
CDR3 length: 20; clone size: .; D gene: TRDD3; J gene: TRDJ2; V gene: TRAV29/DV5; CDR3 protein: CAASHLNMRWGIPLTAQLFF; CDR3 DNA: TGTGCAGCAAGCCATCTTAACATGAGGTGGGGGATACCCCTGACAGCACAACTCTTCTTT
CDR3 length: 18; clone size: .; D gene: .; J gene: TRDJ3; V gene: TRDV2; CDR3 protein: CACDLAGGSSWDTRQMFF; CDR3 DNA: TGTGCCTGTGACCTGGCGGGCGGCAGCTCCTGGGACACCCGACAGATGTTTTTC
CDR3 length: 22; clone size: .; D gene: TRDD3; J gene: TRDJ1; V gene: TRAV29/DV5; CDR3 protein: CAASASPTCTGGQRALTDKLIF; CDR3 DNA: TGTGCAGCAAGCGCGTCACCTACCTGTACTGGGGGACAGCGGGCCCTCACCGATAAACTCATCTTT
CDR3 length: 16; clone size: few; D gene: .; J gene: TRDJ3; V gene: TRDV2; CDR3 protein: CACDPGNTWDTRQMFF; CDR3 DNA: TGTGCCTGTGACCCGGGGAATACCTGGGACACCCGACAGATGTTTTTC
CDR3 length: 22; clone size: .; D gene: TRDD3; J gene: TRDJ2; V gene: TRDV1; CDR3 protein: CALGELPDWYAILGGFSEQLFF; CDR3 DNA: TGTGCTCTTGGGGAACTACCCGACTGGTATGCAATACTGGGGGGGTTTTCGGAACAACTCTTCTTT
CDR3 length: 14; clone size: few; D gene: TRDD3; J gene: TRDJ1; V gene: TRDV2; CDR3 protein: CACVYWGQKGKLIF; CDR3 DNA: TGTGCCTGTGTATACTGGGGACAAAAAGGTAAACTCATCTTT
CDR3 length: 19; clone size: few; D gene: TRDD3; J gene: TRDJ1; V gene: TRDV3; CDR3 protein: CAFQPIQPGGSGPIIKLIF; CDR3 DNA: TGTGCCTTTCAGCCTATCCAGCCTGGGGGATCCGGCCCCATCATCAAACTCATCTTT
CDR3 length: 19; clone size: .; D gene: TRDD3; J gene: TRDJ3; V gene: TRDV2; CDR3 protein: CACDTATGGSSLDARQMFF; CDR3 DNA: TGTGCCTGTGACACCGCTACTGGGGGAAGCTCCTTGGACGCCCGACAGATGTTTTTC
CDR3 length: 15; clone size: .; D gene: .; J gene: TRDJ1; V gene: TRDV2; CDR3 protein: CACDTGVLYTDKLIF; CDR3 DNA: TGTGCCTGTGACACCGGAGTACTTTACACCGATAAACTCATCTTT
CDR3 length: 14; clone size: .; D gene: TRDD3; J gene: TRDJ1; V gene: TRDV3; CDR3 protein: CALRTGGHSMKLIF; CDR3 DNA: TGTGCCTTACGTACTGGGGGCCACTCAATGAAACTCATCTTT
CDR3 length: 16; clone size: few; D gene: TRDD3; J gene: TRDJ1; V gene: TRDV2; CDR3 protein: CACDTGGGYVNGKLIF; CDR3 DNA: TGTGCCTGTGACACCGGTGGGGGATACGTAAATGGTAAACTCATCTTT
CDR3 length: 21; clone size: .; D gene: .; J gene: TRDJ3; V gene: TRDV1; CDR3 protein: CALGELGLRGWGSWDTRQMFF; CDR3 DNA: TGTGCTCTTGGGGAACTAGGTTTGCGGGGCTGGGGTTCCTGGGACACCCGACAGATGTTTTTC
CDR3 length: 20; clone size: .; D gene: TRDD3; J gene: TRDJ3; V gene: TRDV2; CDR3 protein: CACDTGGIQGLTWDTRQMFF; CDR3 DNA: TGTGCCTGTGACACTGGGGGAATCCAGGGATTAACCTGGGACACCCGACAGATGTTTTTC
CDR3 length: 18; clone size: few; D gene: TRDD3; J gene: TRDJ1; V gene: TRDV1; CDR3 protein: CALGELVARLGYTDKLIF; CDR3 DNA: TGTGCTCTTGGGGAACTGGTGGCAAGACTGGGGTACACCGATAAACTCATCTTT
CDR3 length: 17; clone size: .; D gene: TRDD2; J gene: TRDJ1; V gene: TRDV3; CDR3 protein: CAFPSYGIYTYTDKLIF; CDR3 DNA: TGTGCCTTCCCTTCCTACGGGATCTATACATACACCGATAAACTCATCTTT
CDR3 length: 17; clone size: .; D gene: TRDD3; J gene: TRDJ1; V gene: TRDV3; CDR3 protein: CALEHFPEGGSTDKLIF; CDR3 DNA: TGTGCCTTGGAGCACTTCCCCGAGGGGGGATCGACCGATAAACTCATCTTT
CDR3 length: 23; clone size: .; D gene: .; J gene: TRDJ1; V gene: TRDV1; CDR3 protein: CALGGPQQFGLIGGPQYTDKLIF; CDR3 DNA: TGTGCTCTTGGGGGGCCTCAGCAATTTGGTTTGATAGGGGGGCCCCAATACACCGATAAACTCATCTTT
CDR3 length: 23; clone size: .; D gene: TRDD3; J gene: TRDJ2; V gene: TRDV1; CDR3 protein: CALGDHPGSWGILCSTLTAQLFF; CDR3 DNA: TGTGCTCTTGGGGACCACCCTGGCTCCTGGGGGATACTTTGTTCTACTCTGACAGCACAACTCTTCTTT
CDR3 length: 11; clone size: .; D gene: .; J gene: TRDJ1; V gene: TRDV2; CDR3 protein: CACDRADKLIF; CDR3 DNA: TGTGCCTGTGATAGAGCCGATAAACTCATCTTT
CDR3 length: 23; clone size: few; D gene: TRDD3; J gene: TRDJ3; V gene: TRDV3; CDR3 protein: CALKACQTSNWGIVSWDTRQMFF; CDR3 DNA: TGTGCCTTGAAGGCCTGTCAGACCTCGAACTGGGGGATAGTGTCCTGGGACACCCGACAGATGTTTTTC